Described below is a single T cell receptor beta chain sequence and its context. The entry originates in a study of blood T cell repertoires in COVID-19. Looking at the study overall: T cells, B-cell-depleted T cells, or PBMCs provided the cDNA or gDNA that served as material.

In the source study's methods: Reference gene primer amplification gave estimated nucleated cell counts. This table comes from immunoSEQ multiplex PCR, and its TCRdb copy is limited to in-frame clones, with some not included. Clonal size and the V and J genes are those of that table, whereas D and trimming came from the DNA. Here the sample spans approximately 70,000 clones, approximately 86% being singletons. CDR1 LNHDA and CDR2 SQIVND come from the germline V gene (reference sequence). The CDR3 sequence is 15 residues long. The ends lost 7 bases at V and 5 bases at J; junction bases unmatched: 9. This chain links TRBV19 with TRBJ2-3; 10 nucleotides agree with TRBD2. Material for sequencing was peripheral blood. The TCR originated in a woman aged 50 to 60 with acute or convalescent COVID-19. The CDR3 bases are TGTGCCAGTATCGGAAGCGGGAGGGGGATAGATACGCAGTATTTT. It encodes CASIGSGRGIDTQYF.